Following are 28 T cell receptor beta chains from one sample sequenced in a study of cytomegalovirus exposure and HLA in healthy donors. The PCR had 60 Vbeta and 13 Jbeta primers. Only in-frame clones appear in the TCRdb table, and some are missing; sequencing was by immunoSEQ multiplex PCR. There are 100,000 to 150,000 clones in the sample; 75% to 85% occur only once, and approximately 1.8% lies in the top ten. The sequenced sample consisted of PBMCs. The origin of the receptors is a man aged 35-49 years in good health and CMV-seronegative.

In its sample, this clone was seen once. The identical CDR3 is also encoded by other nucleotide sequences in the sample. This CDR3 reads CASSLLAGVYEQYF. The DNA of the CDR3 is TGTGCCAGCAGCTTGCTAGCGGGAGTCTACGAGCAGTACTTC. V is TRBV7-8 and J is TRBJ2-7; TRBD2 agrees at 10 bases. The germline V gene has CDR1 SGHVS and CDR2 FQNEAQ. The CDR3 is made up of 14 amino acids. The trim removed 3 bases at V and 3 bases at J, leaving 2 bases unmatched.

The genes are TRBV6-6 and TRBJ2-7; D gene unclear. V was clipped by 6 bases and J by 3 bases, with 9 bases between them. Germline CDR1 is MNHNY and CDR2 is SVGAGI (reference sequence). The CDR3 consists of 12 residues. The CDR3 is CASRPGIYEQYF. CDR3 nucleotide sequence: TGTGCCAGCAGGCCAGGAATCTACGAGCAGTACTTC.

DNA for the CDR3: TGTGCCAGCAGATACGGGACTAGCGGATACAATGAGCAGTTCTTC. Its protein is CASRYGTSGYNEQFF. The V call is TRBV27, the J call TRBJ2-1; 11 bases match TRBD2. The V gene end was trimmed by 6 bases and the J gene end by 4 bases; junction bases not matched to a gene: 5. Germline V gene lookup returns CDR1 MNHEY and CDR2 SMNVEV (reference sequence). The CDR3 spans 15 residues.

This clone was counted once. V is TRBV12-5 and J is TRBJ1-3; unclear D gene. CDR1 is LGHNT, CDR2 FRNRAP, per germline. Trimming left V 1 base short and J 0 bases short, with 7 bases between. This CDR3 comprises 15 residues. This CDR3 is CASGLATSSGNTIYF. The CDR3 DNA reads TGTGCTAGTGGTTTGGCCACAAGCTCTGGAAACACCATATATTTT.

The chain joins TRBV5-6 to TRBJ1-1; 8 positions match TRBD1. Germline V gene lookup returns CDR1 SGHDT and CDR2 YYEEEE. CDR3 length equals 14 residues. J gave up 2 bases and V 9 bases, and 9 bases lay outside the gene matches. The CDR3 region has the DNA TGTGCCACAACAGGGGGGCTGCATAACACTGAAGCTTTCTTT. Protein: CATTGGLHNTEAFF.

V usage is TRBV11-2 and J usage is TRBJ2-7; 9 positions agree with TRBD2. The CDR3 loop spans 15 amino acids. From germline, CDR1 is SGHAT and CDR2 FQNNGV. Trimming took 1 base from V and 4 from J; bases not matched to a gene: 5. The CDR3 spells CASSLAAGGTYEQYF. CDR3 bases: TGTGCCAGCAGCTTAGCAGCGGGGGGAACTTACGAGCAGTACTTC.

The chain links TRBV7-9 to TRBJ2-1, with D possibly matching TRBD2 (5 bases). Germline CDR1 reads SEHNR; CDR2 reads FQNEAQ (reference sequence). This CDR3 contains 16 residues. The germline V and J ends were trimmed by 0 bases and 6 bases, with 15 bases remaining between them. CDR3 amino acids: CASSLADGVFGNEQFF. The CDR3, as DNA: TGTGCCAGCAGCTTAGCGGACGGGGTTTTCGGCAATGAGCAGTTCTTC. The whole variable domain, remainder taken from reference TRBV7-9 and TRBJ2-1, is DTGVSQNPRHKITKRGQNVTFRCDPISEHNRLYWYRQTLGQGPEFLTYFQNEAQLEKSRLLSDRFSAERPKGSFSTLEIQRTEQGDSAMYLCASSLADGVFGNEQFFGPGTRLTVL.

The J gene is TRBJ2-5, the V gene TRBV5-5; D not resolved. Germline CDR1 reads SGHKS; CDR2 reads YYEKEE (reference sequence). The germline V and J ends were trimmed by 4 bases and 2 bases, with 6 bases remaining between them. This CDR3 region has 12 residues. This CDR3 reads CASSREQETQYF. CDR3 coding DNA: TGTGCCAGCAGCCGAGAACAAGAGACCCAGTACTTC.

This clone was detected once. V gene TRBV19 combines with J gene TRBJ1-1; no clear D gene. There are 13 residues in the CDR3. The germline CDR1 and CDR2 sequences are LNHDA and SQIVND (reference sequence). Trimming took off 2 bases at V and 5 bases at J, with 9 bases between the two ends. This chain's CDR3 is CASSIPGGTEAFF. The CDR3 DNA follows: TGTGCCAGTAGTATACCGGGTGGGACTGAAGCTTTCTTT. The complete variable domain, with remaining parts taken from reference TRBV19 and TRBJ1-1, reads DGGITQSPKYLFRKEGQNVTLSCEQNLNHDAMYWYRQDPGQGLRLIYYSQIVNDFQKGDIAEGYSVSREKKESFPLTVTSAQKNPTAFYLCASSIPGGTEAFFGQGTRLTVV.

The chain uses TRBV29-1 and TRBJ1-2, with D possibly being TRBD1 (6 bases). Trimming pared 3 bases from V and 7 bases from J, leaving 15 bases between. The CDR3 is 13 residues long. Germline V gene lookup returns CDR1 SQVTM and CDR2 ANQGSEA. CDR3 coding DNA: TGCAGCGTTGAGCACATGACAGGTTTTGGCTACACCTTC. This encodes CSVEHMTGFGYTF. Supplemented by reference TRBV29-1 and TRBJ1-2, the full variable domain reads SAVISQKPSRDICQRGTSLTIQCQVDSQVTMMFWYRQQPGQSLTLIATANQGSEATYESGFVIDKFPISRPNLTFSTLTVSNMSPEDSSIYLCSVEHMTGFGYTFGSGTRLTVV.

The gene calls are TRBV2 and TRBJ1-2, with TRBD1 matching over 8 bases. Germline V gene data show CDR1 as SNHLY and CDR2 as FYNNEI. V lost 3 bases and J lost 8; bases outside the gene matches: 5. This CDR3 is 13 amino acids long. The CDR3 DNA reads TGTGCCAGCAGTGAGACAGGGGATCAGGGCTACACCTTC. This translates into CASSETGDQGYTF.

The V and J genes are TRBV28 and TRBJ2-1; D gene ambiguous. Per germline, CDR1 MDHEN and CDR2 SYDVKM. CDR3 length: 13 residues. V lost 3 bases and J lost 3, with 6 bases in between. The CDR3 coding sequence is TGTGCCAGCAGTTTCTACAGCTACAATGAGCAGTTCTTC. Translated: CASSFYSYNEQFF.

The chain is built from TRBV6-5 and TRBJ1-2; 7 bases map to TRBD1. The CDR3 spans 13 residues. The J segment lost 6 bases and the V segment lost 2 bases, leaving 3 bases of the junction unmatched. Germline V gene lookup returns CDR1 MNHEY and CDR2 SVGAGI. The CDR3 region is CASSYTGADGYTF. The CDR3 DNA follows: TGTGCCAGCAGTTACACAGGGGCGGATGGCTACACCTTC.

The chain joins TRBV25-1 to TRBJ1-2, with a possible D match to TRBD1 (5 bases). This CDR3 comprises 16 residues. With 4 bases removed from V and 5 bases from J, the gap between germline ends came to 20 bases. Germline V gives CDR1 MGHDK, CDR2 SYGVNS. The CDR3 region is CASSGSGKGRWYGYTF. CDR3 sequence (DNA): TGTGCCAGCAGTGGTTCTGGGAAGGGGCGTTGGTATGGCTACACCTTC.

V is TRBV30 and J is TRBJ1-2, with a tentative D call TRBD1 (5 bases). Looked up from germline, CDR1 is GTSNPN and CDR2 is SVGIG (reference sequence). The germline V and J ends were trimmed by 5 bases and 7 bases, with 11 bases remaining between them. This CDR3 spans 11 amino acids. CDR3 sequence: CAWFLGGGYTF. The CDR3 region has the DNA TGTGCCTGGTTTCTCGGGGGTGGCTACACCTTC.

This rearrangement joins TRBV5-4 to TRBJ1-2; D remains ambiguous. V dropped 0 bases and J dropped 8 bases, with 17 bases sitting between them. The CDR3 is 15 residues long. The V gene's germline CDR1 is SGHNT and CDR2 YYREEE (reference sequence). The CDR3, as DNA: TGTGCCAGCAGCTTGGTCGGGAGTTTGTTCAAGGGCTACACCTTC. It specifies CASSLVGSLFKGYTF.

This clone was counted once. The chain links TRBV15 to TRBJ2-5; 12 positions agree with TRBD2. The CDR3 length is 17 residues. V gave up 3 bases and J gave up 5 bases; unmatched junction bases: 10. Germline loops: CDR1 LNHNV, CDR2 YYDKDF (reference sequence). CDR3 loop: CATSSAGLAGGRETQYF. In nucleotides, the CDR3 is TGTGCCACCAGCAGTGCGGGGCTAGCGGGGGGGCGTGAGACCCAGTACTTC. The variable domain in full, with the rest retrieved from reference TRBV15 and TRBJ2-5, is DAMVIQNPRYQVTQFGKPVTLSCSQTLNHNVMYWYQQKSSQAPKLLFHYYDKDFNNEADTPDNFQSRRPNTSFCFLDIRSPGLGDTAMYLCATSSAGLAGGRETQYFGPGTRLLVL.

The CDR3 DNA sequence: TGTGCCAGTAGTAGGGAGCGGGGGGAAGTTACGAACGAGCAGTACTTC. As protein: CASSRERGEVTNEQYF. The V gene is TRBV19, the J gene TRBJ2-7; 9 bases are a match to TRBD2. Trimming removed 4 bases from V and 5 bases from J; junction bases left unmatched: 12. The CDR3 is made up of 16 amino acids. CDR1 and CDR2 from the germline V gene are LNHDA and SQIVND (reference sequence).

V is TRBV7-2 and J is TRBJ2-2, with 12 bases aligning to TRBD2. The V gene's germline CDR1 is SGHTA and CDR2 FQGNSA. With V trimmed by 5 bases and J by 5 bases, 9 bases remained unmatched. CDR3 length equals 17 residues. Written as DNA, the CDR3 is TGTGCCAGCAGCACAAGGACTAGCGGGACTATGACCGGGGAGCTGTTTTTT. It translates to CASSTRTSGTMTGELFF.

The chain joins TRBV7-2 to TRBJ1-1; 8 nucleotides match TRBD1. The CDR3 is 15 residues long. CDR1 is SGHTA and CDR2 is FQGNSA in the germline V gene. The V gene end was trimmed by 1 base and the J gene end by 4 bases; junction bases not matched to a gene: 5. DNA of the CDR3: TGTGCCAGCAGCTTAGATCCAGGGGGCGGCACTGAAGCTTTCTTT. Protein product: CASSLDPGGGTEAFF.

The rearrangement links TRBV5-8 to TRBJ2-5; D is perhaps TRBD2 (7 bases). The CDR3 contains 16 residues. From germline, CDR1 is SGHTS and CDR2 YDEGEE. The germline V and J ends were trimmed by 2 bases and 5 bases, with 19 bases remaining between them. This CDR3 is CASSFSDGGLRETQYF. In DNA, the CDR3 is TGTGCCAGCAGCTTCTCGGACGGGGGGCTTCGGGAGACCCAGTACTTC.

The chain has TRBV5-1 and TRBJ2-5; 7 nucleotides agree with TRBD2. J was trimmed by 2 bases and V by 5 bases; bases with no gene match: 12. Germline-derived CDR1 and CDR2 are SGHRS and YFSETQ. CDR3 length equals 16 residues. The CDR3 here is CASRTGTTTIQETQYF. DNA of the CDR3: TGCGCCAGCAGAACCGGGACTACCACCATTCAAGAGACCCAGTACTTC.

CDR3 in amino acids: CASSLEGVAGTEAFF. The CDR3 coding sequence is TGTGCCAGCAGCTTAGAGGGGGTGGCTGGCACTGAAGCTTTCTTT. The chain joins TRBV7-6 to TRBJ1-1, with TRBD1 as a possible D gene (6 bases). Trimming removed 1 base at V and 4 bases at J, with 13 bases between. Germline values: CDR1 SGHVS, CDR2 FNYEAQ. The CDR3 sequence is 15 residues long.

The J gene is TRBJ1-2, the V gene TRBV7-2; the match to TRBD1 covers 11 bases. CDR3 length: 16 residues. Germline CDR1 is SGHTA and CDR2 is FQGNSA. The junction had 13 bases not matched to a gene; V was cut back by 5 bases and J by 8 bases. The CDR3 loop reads CASSPRWTGGASGYTF. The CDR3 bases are TGTGCCAGCAGCCCAAGATGGACAGGGGGCGCGAGCGGCTACACCTTC.

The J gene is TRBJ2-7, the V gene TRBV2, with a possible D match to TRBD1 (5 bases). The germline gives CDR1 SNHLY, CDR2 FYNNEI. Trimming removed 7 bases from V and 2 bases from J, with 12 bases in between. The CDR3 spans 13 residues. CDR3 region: CASTPDIPYEQYF. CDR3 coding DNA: TGTGCCAGCACCCCGGACATTCCCTACGAGCAGTACTTC.

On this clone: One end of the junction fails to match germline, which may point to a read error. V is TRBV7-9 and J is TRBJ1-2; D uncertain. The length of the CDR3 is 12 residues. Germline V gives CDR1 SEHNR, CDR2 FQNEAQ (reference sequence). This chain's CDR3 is CASSIADYGYTF. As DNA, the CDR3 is TGTGCCAGCAGCATAGCCGACTATGGCTACACCTTC.

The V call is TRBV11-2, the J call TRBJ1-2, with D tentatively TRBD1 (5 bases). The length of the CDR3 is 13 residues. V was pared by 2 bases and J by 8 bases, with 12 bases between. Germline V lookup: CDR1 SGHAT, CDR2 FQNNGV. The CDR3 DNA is TGTGCCAGCAGCTTACAACAGGTTGGGGGCTACACCTTC. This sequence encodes CASSLQQVGGYTF.

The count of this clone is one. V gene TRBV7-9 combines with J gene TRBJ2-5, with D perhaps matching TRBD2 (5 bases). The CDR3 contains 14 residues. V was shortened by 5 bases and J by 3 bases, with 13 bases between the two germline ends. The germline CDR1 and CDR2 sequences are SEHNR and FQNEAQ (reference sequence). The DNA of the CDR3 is TGTGCCAGCAGCCCGCCTCTCGGGAAAGAGACCCAGTACTTC. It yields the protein CASSPPLGKETQYF.